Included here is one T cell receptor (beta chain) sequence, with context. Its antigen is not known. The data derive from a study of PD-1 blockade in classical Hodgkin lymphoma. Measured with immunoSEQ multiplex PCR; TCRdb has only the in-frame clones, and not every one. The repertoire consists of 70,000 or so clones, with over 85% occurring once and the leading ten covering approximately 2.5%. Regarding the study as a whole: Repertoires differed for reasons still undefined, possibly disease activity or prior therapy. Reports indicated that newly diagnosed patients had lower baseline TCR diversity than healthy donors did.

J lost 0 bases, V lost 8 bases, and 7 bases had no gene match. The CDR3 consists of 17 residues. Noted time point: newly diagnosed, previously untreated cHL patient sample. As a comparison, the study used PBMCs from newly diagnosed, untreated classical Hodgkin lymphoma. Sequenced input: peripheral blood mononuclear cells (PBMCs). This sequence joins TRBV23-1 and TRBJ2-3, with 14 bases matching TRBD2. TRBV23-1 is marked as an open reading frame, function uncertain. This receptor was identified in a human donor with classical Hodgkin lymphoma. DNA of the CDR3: TGCGCCAGCCCCTGGACTAGCGGGGGGAAGAGCACAGATACGCAGTATTTT. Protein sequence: CASPWTSGGKSTDTQYF.